These 24 T cell receptor beta chains came from one sample sequenced in a study of cytomegalovirus exposure and HLA in healthy donors. Primers: 60 Vbeta forward and 13 Jbeta reverse. Only in-frame clones appear in the TCRdb table, and some are missing; sequencing was by immunoSEQ multiplex PCR. The sample holds about 130,000 clones; approximately 79% are singletons and the top ten take around 3.7%. Sequenced input: PBMCs. The receptors were sampled from a man between 25 and 39 years old in good health and CMV-seronegative.

Here the CDR3 reads CAWSVGTEAFF. The DNA of the CDR3 is TGTGCCTGGAGTGTCGGCACTGAAGCTTTCTTT. V is TRBV30 and J is TRBJ1-1; D gene uncertain. The CDR3 is 11 amino acids. Looked up from germline, CDR1 is GTSNPN and CDR2 is SVGIG (reference sequence). V was cut by 0 bases and J by 4 bases, with 3 bases left in between.

The chain links TRBV10-1 to TRBJ1-6; D not resolved. V shed 2 bases and J shed 0 bases, with 17 bases lying between them. CDR1 and CDR2 (germline): WNHNN, SYGVQD (reference sequence). The CDR3 extends over 19 amino acids. The CDR3 DNA reads TGCGCCAGCAGTGAGGGGCGGGGAGGGATCTCCTCCTATAATTCACCCCTCCACTTT. This codes for CASSEGRGGISSYNSPLHF.

This clone was seen only once. V gene TRBV5-4 combines with J gene TRBJ1-2; D may be TRBD1 (6 bases). Trimming removed 0 bases at V and 6 bases at J, with 15 bases between. Per germline, CDR1 SGHNT and CDR2 YYREEE (reference sequence). The CDR3 spans 15 residues. The CDR3: CASSLAGGGGDGYTF. CDR3 sequence (DNA): TGTGCCAGCAGCTTGGCCGGGGGGGGCGGGGATGGCTACACCTTC.

This clone came up a few times. The chain links TRBV5-1 to TRBJ1-1; 9 bases line up with TRBD1. The CDR3 loop spans 14 amino acids. Germline V lookup: CDR1 SGHRS, CDR2 YFSETQ. Losses at the gene ends were 4 bases for V and 5 bases for J; bases not matched to a gene: 6. This CDR3 reads CASSADRGKTEAFF. The CDR3 DNA reads as TGCGCCAGCAGCGCAGACAGGGGGAAAACTGAAGCTTTCTTT.

The chain carries TRBV4-1 and TRBJ2-3; TRBD2 agrees at 10 bases. The V gene's germline CDR1 is MGHRA and CDR2 YSYEKL. V lost 3 bases to trimming and J lost 9 bases; unmatched junction nucleotides: 12. This CDR3 region has 16 residues. The CDR3 DNA reads as TGCGCCAGCAGCCAGCAGTTAGCGGGGGGAAGGGGCACGCAGTATTTT. Its protein is CASSQQLAGGRGTQYF.

This sequence joins TRBV7-9 and TRBJ1-6; 8 nucleotides align to TRBD1. CDR1 is SEHNR and CDR2 is FQNEAQ in the germline V gene (reference sequence). V lost 1 base, J lost 7 bases, and 12 bases stayed unmatched. This CDR3 spans 18 amino acids. CDR3 region: CASSLGWGQGAGNSPLHF. In DNA form, the CDR3 reads TGTGCCAGCAGCTTAGGGTGGGGGCAGGGGGCAGGAAATTCACCCCTCCACTTT.

The V and J genes are TRBV2 and TRBJ1-1; D not certain. The CDR3 is made up of 13 amino acids. Germline V gives CDR1 SNHLY, CDR2 FYNNEI. V was pared by 8 bases and J by 0 bases, with 10 bases between. CDR3 region: CASRSDLNTEAFF. The CDR3 region has the DNA TGTGCCAGCCGCAGCGACTTGAACACTGAAGCTTTCTTT. The variable domain in full, with the rest retrieved from reference TRBV2 and TRBJ1-1, is EPEVTQTPSHQVTQMGQEVILRCVPISNHLYFYWYRQILGQKVEFLVSFYNNEISEKSEIFDDQFSVERPDGSNFTLKIRSTKLEDSAMYFCASRSDLNTEAFFGQGTRLTVV.

The chain is built from TRBV7-3 and TRBJ2-5, with D possibly TRBD1 on 5 matching bases. The V end was cut by 0 bases, the J end by 7 bases, with 15 bases between. CDR3 length: 15 residues. Germline CDR1 SGHTA, CDR2 FQGTGA. CDR3 sequence reads: CASSLTSSGKGTQYF. The DNA of the CDR3 is TGTGCCAGCAGCTTAACAAGCTCAGGGAAGGGGACCCAGTACTTC.

The chain recombines TRBV7-3 with TRBJ2-1; a weak D match, TRBD1 (7 bases). The CDR3 length is 14 residues. Trimming pared 1 base from V and 7 bases from J, leaving 11 bases between. Germline V lookup: CDR1 SGHTA, CDR2 FQGTGA. CDR3 residues: CASSLMEGANEQFF. The DNA of the CDR3 is TGTGCCAGCAGCTTAATGGAGGGGGCGAATGAGCAGTTCTTC. Filled out from reference TRBV7-3 and TRBJ2-1, the complete variable domain reads GAGVSQTPSNKVTEKGKYVELRCDPISGHTALYWYRQSLGQGPEFLIYFQGTGAADDSGLPNDRFFAVRPEGSVSTLKIQRTERGDSAVYLCASSLMEGANEQFFGPGTRLTVL.

The genes are TRBV9 and TRBJ2-7, with D possibly matching TRBD1 (6 bases). The germline V gene has CDR1 SGDLS and CDR2 YYNGEE. V lost 0 bases and J 4 bases, leaving 14 bases between the germline ends. This CDR3 region has 15 residues. This chain's CDR3 is CASSVGGGTQYEQYF. CDR3 DNA: TGTGCCAGCAGCGTAGGAGGGGGAACACAATACGAGCAGTACTTC.

This chain uses TRBV21-1 with TRBJ1-6; TRBD1, as called in the table, went unchecked against the DNA. TRBV21-1 corresponds to a pseudogene. This CDR3 contains 15 residues. The CDR3 DNA follows: TGTGCCAGCATGCAAACGGACACCTATAATTCACCCCTCCACTTT. It is translated as CASMQTDTYNSPLHF.

The gene calls are TRBV28 and TRBJ2-3; TRBD2 matches 14 bases. Germline V gene data show CDR1 as MDHEN and CDR2 as SYDVKM. This CDR3 is built from 16 residues. V lost 6 bases to trimming and J lost 4 bases; unmatched junction nucleotides: 6. The CDR3 sequence is CASSSGTSGGPDTQYF. Written as DNA, the CDR3 is TGTGCCAGCAGCTCCGGGACTAGCGGGGGCCCAGATACGCAGTATTTT.

The chain links TRBV25-1 to TRBJ2-1; D possibly corresponds to TRBD1 (5 bases). The CDR3 is 14 residues long. With 4 bases removed from V and 7 bases from J, the gap between germline ends came to 14 bases. From germline, CDR1 is MGHDK and CDR2 SYGVNS. CDR3 residues: CASSGPAGFNEQFF. The CDR3, as DNA: TGTGCCAGCAGTGGCCCTGCAGGGTTTAATGAGCAGTTCTTC.

J is TRBJ2-1 and V is TRBV25-1, with 7 nucleotides matching TRBD1. Germline values: CDR1 MGHDK, CDR2 SYGVNS. CDR3 length equals 13 residues. The V and J ends lost 7 bases and 5 bases, in that order; junction bases with no gene match: 5. This CDR3 reads CASILTGDNEQFF. The CDR3 DNA follows: TGTGCCAGCATTCTTACAGGGGACAATGAGCAGTTCTTC. Supplemented by reference TRBV25-1 and TRBJ2-1, the full variable domain reads EADIYQTPRYLVIGTGKKITLECSQTMGHDKMYWYQQDPGMELHLIHYSYGVNSTEKGDLSSESTVSRIRTEHFPLTLESARPSHTSQYLCASILTGDNEQFFGPGTRLTVL.

V gene TRBV27 combines with J gene TRBJ1-1; 7 nucleotides agree with TRBD1. Germline V gene data show CDR1 as MNHEY and CDR2 as SMNVEV (reference sequence). CDR3 length: 13 residues. Unmatched junction bases numbered 6, after V lost 6 bases and J lost 5 bases. CDR3 DNA sequence: TGTGCCAGCAGGACAGGGCGAGGTACTGAAGCTTTCTTT. This translates into CASRTGRGTEAFF.

V gene TRBV30 combines with J gene TRBJ2-3, with TRBD1 as a possible D gene (6 bases). CDR3 length equals 14 residues. Germline V lookup: CDR1 GTSNPN, CDR2 SVGIG (reference sequence). V lost 3 bases to trimming and J lost 2 bases, with 12 bases between them. The CDR3 reads CAWRESGVTDTQYF. The CDR3 region has the DNA TGTGCCTGGAGGGAGTCAGGGGTCACAGATACGCAGTATTTT.

Comments on this clone: Other nucleotide sequences from this sample produce the same CDR3. This chain links TRBV5-1 with TRBJ2-7; D might be TRBD2 (6 bases). V was clipped by 3 bases and J by 2 bases, with 12 bases between them. The germline gives CDR1 SGHRS, CDR2 YFSETQ. This CDR3 is built from 14 residues. The CDR3 protein is CASSSRDSAYEQYF. Written as DNA, the CDR3 is TGCGCCAGCAGCTCCCGGGACTCCGCCTACGAGCAGTACTTC.

The chain links TRBV19 to TRBJ1-5; 10 bases are shared with TRBD1. V trimming: 8 bases; J trimming: 0 bases; junction bases outside the gene matches: 10. Per the germline V gene, CDR1 is LNHDA and CDR2 is SQIVND (reference sequence). The CDR3 covers 17 residues. DNA for the CDR3: TGTGCCAGTGGATCGGGACAGGGGATTTATAGCAATCAGCCCCAGCATTTT. Residues: CASGSGQGIYSNQPQHF.

This clone was observed a handful of times. This sequence joins TRBV19 and TRBJ1-1, with 7 bases fitting TRBD1. The junction had 12 bases not matched to a gene; V was cut back by 8 bases and J by 0 bases. CDR3 length: 16 amino acids. Germline lookup yields CDR1 LNHDA and CDR2 SQIVND (reference sequence). The CDR3 sequence: CASARQGAPMNTEAFF. The CDR3 DNA follows: TGTGCCAGTGCCCGACAGGGTGCCCCAATGAACACTGAAGCTTTCTTT.

The gene calls are TRBV19 and TRBJ1-1, with D possibly matching TRBD1 (5 bases). The ends were cut back, 3 bases at V and 2 bases at J, with 16 bases in the middle. Germline V lookup: CDR1 LNHDA, CDR2 SQIVND (reference sequence). The CDR3 loop spans 16 amino acids. CDR3 region: CASSMNLGPPNTEAFF. For the CDR3, the DNA is TGTGCCAGTAGTATGAATCTGGGGCCCCCAAACACTGAAGCTTTCTTT. The full variable domain, completed using reference TRBV19 and TRBJ1-1, is DGGITQSPKYLFRKEGQNVTLSCEQNLNHDAMYWYRQDPGQGLRLIYYSQIVNDFQKGDIAEGYSVSREKKESFPLTVTSAQKNPTAFYLCASSMNLGPPNTEAFFGQGTRLTVV.

V usage is TRBV4-3 and J usage is TRBJ2-5; the match to TRBD2 covers 8 bases. The CDR3 has 15 residues. V lost 3 bases to trimming and J lost 2 bases; unmatched junction nucleotides: 5. CDR1 and CDR2 from the germline V gene are LGHNA and YSLEER. CDR3 sequence: CASSQALAEQETQYF. The CDR3 nucleotides are TGCGCCAGCAGCCAGGCACTAGCGGAACAAGAGACCCAGTACTTC.

The rearrangement joins TRBV2 to TRBJ1-1; D unresolved. V was shortened by 3 bases and J by 1 base, with 9 bases between the two germline ends. Looked up from germline, CDR1 is SNHLY and CDR2 is FYNNEI. This CDR3 contains 14 residues. CDR3 amino acids: CASSEVLRNTEAFF. For the CDR3, the DNA is TGTGCCAGCAGTGAGGTTCTGAGGAACACTGAAGCTTTCTTT. The full variable domain, its missing parts supplied by reference TRBV2 and TRBJ1-1, is EPEVTQTPSHQVTQMGQEVILRCVPISNHLYFYWYRQILGQKVEFLVSFYNNEISEKSEIFDDQFSVERPDGSNFTLKIRSTKLEDSAMYFCASSEVLRNTEAFFGQGTRLTVV.

The chain employs TRBV5-1 and TRBJ2-2; 10 bases map to TRBD2. The CDR3 is made up of 19 amino acids. In germline, CDR1 is SGHRS, CDR2 YFSETQ. The V and J ends lost 2 bases and 3 bases, in that order; junction bases with no gene match: 13. The CDR3 is CASSFRLAGLPGDTGELFF. CDR3 DNA sequence: TGCGCCAGCAGCTTCCGACTAGCGGGCTTACCGGGGGACACCGGGGAGCTGTTTTTT.

V is TRBV5-6 and J is TRBJ1-1; no clear D. CDR1 SGHDT and CDR2 YYEEEE come from the germline V gene. The V end was cut by 3 bases, the J end by 3 bases, with 18 bases between. The CDR3 has 16 amino acids. Here the CDR3 DNA reads TGTGCCAGCAGCTCGCTCGGTCCTACCACAGACACTGAAGCTTTCTTT. Translating gives CASSSLGPTTDTEAFF.